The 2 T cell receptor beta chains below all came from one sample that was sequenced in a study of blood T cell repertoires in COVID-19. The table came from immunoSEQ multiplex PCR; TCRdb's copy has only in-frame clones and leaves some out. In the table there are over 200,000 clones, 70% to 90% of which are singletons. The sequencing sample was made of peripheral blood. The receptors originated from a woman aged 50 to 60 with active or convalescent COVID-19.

The CDR3 DNA follows: TGCAGTGCTAGTAATGACAGGGGGGGAAACACCATATATTTT. As protein: CSASNDRGGNTIYF. The rearrangement links TRBV20-1 to TRBJ1-3; TRBD1 matches at 9 bases. Germline CDR1 is DFQATT and CDR2 is SNEGSKA (reference sequence). V was clipped by 3 bases and J by 4 bases; unmatched bases: 4. The CDR3 length is 14 residues.

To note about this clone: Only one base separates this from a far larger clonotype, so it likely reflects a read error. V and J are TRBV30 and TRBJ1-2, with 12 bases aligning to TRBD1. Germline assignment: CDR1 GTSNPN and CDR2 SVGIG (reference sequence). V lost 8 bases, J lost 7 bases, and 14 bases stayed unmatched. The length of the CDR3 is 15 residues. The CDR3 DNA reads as TGTGCCGGGTATAAAACGGGGACAGGGGGCTCTGGCTACACCTTC. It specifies CAGYKTGTGGSGYTF.